This paragraph covers one T cell receptor (beta chain) sequence. As yet, its antigen is unknown. This record comes from a study of regulatory T cells in long-lasting Graves disease. The authors built TCR beta libraries using iRepertoire HTBI primers and Arm-PCR of CDR3 regions. TCRdb passed the multiplex PCR reads through MiXCR, listing each CDR3 protein once. The data hold roughly 320,000 distinct CDR3 sequences, with over 15% observed a single time. The time point is: newly diagnosed GD, antithyroid drugs for less than 3 months. PBMC RNA was the source of the TCR library. An endocrinology unit in Xi'an, China, supplied the patients. Germline assignment: CDR1 SEHNR and CDR2 FQNEAQ (reference sequence). Trimming cost V 1 base and J 2 bases; bases outside gene matches: 13. This CDR3 comprises 19 residues. Notes on the study in general: Investigators studied peripheral blood only, not thyroid tissue.

Separately, the same data were catalogued under a study of T cells in Graves' hyperthyroidism and ophthalmopathy. That report notes: Ophthalmopathy was separated from stable hyperthyroidism by a 13 V-J model. The model forecast ophthalmopathy, anticipating it by a median around 6.9 months before onset.

The sequences come from peripheral blood mononuclear cells (PBMCs), collected at new diagnosis, from a patient treated with antithyroid drugs. The V gene is TRBV7-9, the J gene TRBJ2-3; 9 bases align to TRBD2. This TCR was sampled from a man between 40 and 49 years old with Graves disease. The CDR3 is CASSLELFYLAGNTDTQYF. The CDR3, as DNA: TGTGCCAGCAGCTTAGAACTATTCTACCTAGCGGGGAACACAGATACGCAGTATTTT. Looking up the rest from reference TRBV7-9 and TRBJ2-3 gives the full variable domain: DTGVSQNPRHKITKRGQNVTFRCDPISEHNRLYWYRQTLGQGPEFLTYFQNEAQLEKSRLLSDRFSAERPKGSFSTLEIQRTEQGDSAMYLCASSLELFYLAGNTDTQYFGPGTRLTVL.